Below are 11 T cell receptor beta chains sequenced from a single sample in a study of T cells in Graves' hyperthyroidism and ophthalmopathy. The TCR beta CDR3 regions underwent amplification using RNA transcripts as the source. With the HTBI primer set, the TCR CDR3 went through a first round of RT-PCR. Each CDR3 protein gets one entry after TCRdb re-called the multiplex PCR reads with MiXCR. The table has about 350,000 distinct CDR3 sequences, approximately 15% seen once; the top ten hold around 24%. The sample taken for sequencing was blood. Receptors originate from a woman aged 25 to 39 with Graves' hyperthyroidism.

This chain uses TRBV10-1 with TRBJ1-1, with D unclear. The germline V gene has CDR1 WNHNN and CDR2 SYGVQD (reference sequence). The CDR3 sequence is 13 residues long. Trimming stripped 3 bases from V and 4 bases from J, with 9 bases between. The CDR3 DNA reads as TGCGCCAGCAGTGATACGGTGAGCACTGAAGCTTTCTTT. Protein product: CASSDTVSTEAFF.

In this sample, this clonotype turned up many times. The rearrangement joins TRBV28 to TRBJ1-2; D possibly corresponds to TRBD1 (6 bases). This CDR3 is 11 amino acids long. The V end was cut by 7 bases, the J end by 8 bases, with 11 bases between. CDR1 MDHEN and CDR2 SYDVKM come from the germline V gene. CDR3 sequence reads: CASIEGDGYTF. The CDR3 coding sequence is TGTGCCAGCATCGAGGGGGACGGCTACACCTTC.

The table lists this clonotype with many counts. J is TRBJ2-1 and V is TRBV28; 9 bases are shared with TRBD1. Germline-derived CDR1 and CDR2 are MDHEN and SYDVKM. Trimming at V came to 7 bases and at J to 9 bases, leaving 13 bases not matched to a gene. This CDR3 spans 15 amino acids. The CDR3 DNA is TGTGCCAGCACGCAAACGGGACAGGGAGATTTTGAGCAGTTCTTC. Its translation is CASTQTGQGDFEQFF.

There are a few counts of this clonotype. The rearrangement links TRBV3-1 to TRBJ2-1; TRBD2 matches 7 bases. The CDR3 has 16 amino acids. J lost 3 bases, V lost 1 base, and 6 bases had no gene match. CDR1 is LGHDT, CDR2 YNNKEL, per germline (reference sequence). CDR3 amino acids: CASSQGSGLSYNEQFF. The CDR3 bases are TGTGCCAGCAGCCAAGGATCGGGACTAAGCTACAATGAGCAGTTCTTC.

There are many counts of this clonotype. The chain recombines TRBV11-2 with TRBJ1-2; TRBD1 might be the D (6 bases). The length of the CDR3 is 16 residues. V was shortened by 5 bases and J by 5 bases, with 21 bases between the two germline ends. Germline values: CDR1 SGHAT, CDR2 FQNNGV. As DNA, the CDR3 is TGTGCCAGCAGCCCAGGGGAGGTTACGATTGGGTATGGCTACACCTTC. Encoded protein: CASSPGEVTIGYGYTF.

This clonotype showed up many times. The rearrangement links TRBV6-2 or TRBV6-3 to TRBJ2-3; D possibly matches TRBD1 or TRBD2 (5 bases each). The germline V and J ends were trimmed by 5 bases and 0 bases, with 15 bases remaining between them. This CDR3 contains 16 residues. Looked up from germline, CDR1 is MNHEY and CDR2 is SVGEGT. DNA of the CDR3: TGTGCCAGCAGTGAAACCTGGGACGGAAGCACAGATACGCAGTATTTT. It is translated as CASSETWDGSTDTQYF.

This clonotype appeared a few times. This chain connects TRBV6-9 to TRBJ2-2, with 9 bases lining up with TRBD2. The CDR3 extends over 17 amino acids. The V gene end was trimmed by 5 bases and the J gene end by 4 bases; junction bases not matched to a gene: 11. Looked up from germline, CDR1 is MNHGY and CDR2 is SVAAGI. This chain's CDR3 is CASSNGGAGGGTGELFF. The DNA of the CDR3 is TGTGCCAGCAGTAATGGGGGGGCGGGGGGGGGCACCGGGGAGCTGTTTTTT.

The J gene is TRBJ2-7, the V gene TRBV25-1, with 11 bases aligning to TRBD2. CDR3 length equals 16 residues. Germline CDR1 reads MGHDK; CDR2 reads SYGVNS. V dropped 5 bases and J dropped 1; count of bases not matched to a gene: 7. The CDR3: CASSHLGTSGSYEQYF. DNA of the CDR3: TGTGCCAGCAGTCACCTAGGGACTAGCGGTTCCTACGAGCAGTACTTC.

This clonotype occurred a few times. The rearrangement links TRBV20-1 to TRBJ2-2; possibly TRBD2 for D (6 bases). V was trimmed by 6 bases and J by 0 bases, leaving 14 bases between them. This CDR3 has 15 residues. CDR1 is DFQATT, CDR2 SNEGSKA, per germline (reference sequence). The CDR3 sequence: CSATKGGANTGELFF. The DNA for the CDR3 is TGCAGTGCAACGAAGGGCGGGGCGAACACCGGGGAGCTGTTTTTT.

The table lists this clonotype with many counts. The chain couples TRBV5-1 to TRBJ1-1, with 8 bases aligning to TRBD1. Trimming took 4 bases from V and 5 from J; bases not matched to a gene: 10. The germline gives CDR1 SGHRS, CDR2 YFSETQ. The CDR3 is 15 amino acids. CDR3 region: CASSHLQGARTEAFF. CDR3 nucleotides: TGCGCCAGCAGCCACCTCCAGGGGGCGCGGACTGAAGCTTTCTTT.

For the CDR3, the DNA is TGTGCCAGTAGTAGGGGACTAGCGGGAGAGTACGAGCAGTACTTC. The encoded protein is CASSRGLAGEYEQYF. J is TRBJ2-7 and V is TRBV19; 14 bases agree with TRBD2. The ends lost 4 bases at V and 4 bases at J; junction bases unmatched: 3. CDR1 is LNHDA, CDR2 SQIVND, per germline (reference sequence). The length of the CDR3 is 15 residues.